The clone carrying this T cell receptor beta chain turned up a few times. The antigen is not known. TCRdb reanalysed the 5' RACE reads using MiXCR and keeps one entry per CDR3 protein. This sample has 350,000 or so distinct CDR3 sequences; roughly 8% occur once, and the top ten carry 13% to 15%. The CDR3 is made up of 14 amino acids. CDR1 is SGHDT, CDR2 YYEEEE, per germline. Trimming pared 4 bases from V and 6 bases from J, leaving 16 bases between. These data come from a study of CD8 T cells in ankylosing spondylitis. Overall study findings and caveats: A motif in TCR beta, a set of under ten highly homologous variants, appeared characteristic of ankylosing spondylitis blood. Reportedly, matched ankylosing spondylitis synovial fluid was significantly enriched for disease-linked clones.

The rearrangement joins TRBV5-6 to TRBJ1-2; possibly TRBD1 for D (5 bases). The source material was blood, either unsorted or a sorted T cell fraction (not recorded which). The sequence came from a male donor with ankylosing spondylitis. The CDR3 loop reads CASSAMFGGDGYTF. The DNA for the CDR3 is TGTGCCAGCAGCGCCATGTTCGGGGGGGATGGCTACACCTTC.